The subject of this entry is one TCR beta chain. The assay was immunoSEQ multiplex PCR, and TCRdb's table has in-frame clones only and misses some. This table has 81,000 or so clones, roughly nine tenths appearing once. CDR3 length: 16 residues. J was trimmed by 4 bases and V by 3 bases; bases with no gene match: 7. CDR1 is SGHNT, CDR2 YYREEE, per germline (reference sequence). These data come from a study of T cell changes during pregnancy in multiple sclerosis. The clonotype comes from a female donor in good health, serving as a control in a pregnancy study. Some clones in this sample may be carry-over from other donors' samples. Material: PBMCs, obtained in the first trimester of pregnancy. The gene calls are TRBV5-4 and TRBJ2-3; 11 bases match TRBD2. This chain's CDR3 is CASSSGTSGQSDTQYF. The CDR3 DNA is TGTGCCAGCAGCTCCGGGACTAGCGGACAATCAGATACGCAGTATTTT.